The clone carrying this TCR beta chain showed up just a few times. This CDR3 has 14 residues. Trimming removed 2 bases from V and 0 bases from J, with 10 bases in between. Looked up from germline, CDR1 is GTSNPN and CDR2 is SVGIG (reference sequence). The sample is drawn from a study of blood T cell repertoires in COVID-19. In the original workflow: By means of reference gene primer amplification, nucleated cell counts were estimated. Sequencing was performed with immunoSEQ multiplex PCR; in TCRdb, only in-frame clones are kept and a portion is missing. That table is the source of V, J and clone size, and D and trimming were worked out from the DNA. The sample contains some 89,000 clones, 60% to 85% of which appear only once.

This TCR came from a man between 65 and 85 years old with acute or convalescent COVID-19. This sequence joins TRBV30 and TRBJ1-1; D might be TRBD1 (6 bases). The material sequenced was peripheral blood. CDR3 protein: CAWSRGGLNTEAFF. CDR3 bases: TGTGCCTGGAGTAGAGGGGGTTTGAACACTGAAGCTTTCTTT.